This paragraph covers one T cell receptor (beta chain) sequence. Its antigen remains undetermined. There are no base qualities to consult, and no much larger clone falls within one base. The data belong to a study of cytomegalovirus exposure and HLA in healthy donors (dated by TCRdb to about 2017). About the full investigation: In an earlier analysis of approximately 640 of the donors, 276 Gb of sequence data and just under 120 million unique TCR beta sequences from roughly 180 million T cells were reported. Approximately 310 gigabases of sequencing data and approximately 84 million unique TCR sequences were included in an early release covering several hundred HLA-typed donors. Of the roughly 400 genotyped donors, approximately 82% fell in the genetic ancestry cluster associated with self-reported Caucasian donors. The study was designed to test whether signatures of past pathogen exposure could be identified by cataloging public T cell receptors. The study profiled the T cell repertoires of about 640 subjects by immunosequencing and related them to cytomegalovirus serostatus. In addition to the first cohort of 650 to 750 subjects, a separate validation cohort of around 110 different subjects was used. High-throughput TCR immunosequencing, statistical association of individual TCRs with disease status, and machine learning were combined to predict cytomegalovirus infection status. To study patterns of TCR occurrence, a later analysis re-analyzed previously published TCR beta repertoires from just over 650 donors and added high-resolution HLA genotyping. In the later analysis, no new phenotypic data were used to find candidate immune exposures; instead, reliance was placed on TCR beta sequences and their occurrence across donors. An earlier analysis of approximately 630 of the donors applied high-throughput TCR beta sequencing to assess whether each TCR beta V gene segment acted as functional or pseudogenic. Donor age, sex, ethnicity and CMV serostatus were collected together with the repertoire data. Genome-wide SNP genotypes for about 65% of the roughly 670 donors were used in a later genetic analysis, which treated that subset as a discovery cohort. Every discovery cohort repertoire had been produced on one sequencing platform. HLA typing included class I and class II loci at four-digit resolution. The number of typed donors differed by locus: about 620-630 for A, B, C, DRB1 and DQB1; 522 for DQA1; some 590 for DPA1; and around 490 for DPB1. Because of strong linkage in the cohort, roughly five DR-DQ haplotypes were treated as single units for association and clustering. Among 300 to 500 genotyped donors of the cohort, an average of around 250,000 unique TCR beta nucleotide sequences was sequenced per donor, of which 15% to 20% were non-productive.

Beyond this particular receptor, the publication reports: The authors suggested that the approach could potentially be generalized to other disease states and immunological phenotypes. Cytomegalovirus status was reported to be diagnosed by the classifier with high specificity and sensitivity in both the original and validation cohorts. Several of the top co-occurrence clusters appeared to be linked to parvovirus B19, influenza, CMV and Epstein-Barr virus, according to a later analysis. In an earlier analysis of 500 to 650 of the donors, most TCR beta V segments appeared in productive rearrangements about 87% or about 30% of the time, broadly matching IMGT annotations. A further reported finding was that TCR beta sequences accurately predicted the HLA-A and HLA-B alleles for most subjects in the first cohort. A later analysis found that HLA-associated TCR beta chains were more clonally expanded and had lower generation probabilities than equally common non-associated chains. The presence/absence analyses assumed that sequencing depth was roughly uniform across donors, and that assumption may not be true. In a later analysis, most CMV-associated TCR beta chains were found to appear HLA-restricted, with HLA associations seemingly driven largely by CMV exposure. A cluster of highly shared sequence variants was judged likely to be a technical artifact of the sequencing pipeline. In a later analysis, some 17,000 TCR beta sequences were associated with specific HLA alleles at a false discovery rate of 0.05. This cohort had only TCR beta chains sequenced, and the lack of alpha or paired-chain data limited which features could be detected. According to a later analysis, TCR association rates differed among HLA loci, with DRB1 alleles showing the most associated TCRs and HLA-C alleles showing the fewest. The earlier analysis of nearly 600 of the donors excluded some 16 rarely observed V segments, including chromosome 9 orphons, because counts were too low. HLA typing was unavailable for some donors at each locus, so association tests used only the typed subset. In vitro tests confirmed that three of the cytomegalovirus-associated TCR beta chains recognize cytomegalovirus antigens. The study gave a list of under 200 TCR beta chains associated with cytomegalovirus. Linkage disequilibrium might explain the correlated functional status among segregating V segments, but an unknown experimental factor could not be excluded. In a later genetic analysis, a missense DCLRE1C variant was associated with V-gene and J-gene trimming of TCR beta chains, and the association was replicated in an independent cohort. The only immune exposure information available for the cohort was CMV serostatus. When HLA alleles, especially DR and DQ, strongly co-occurred, TCR associations were difficult to assign to individual alleles. Most TCR sequences were seen in very few donors, while some public TCRs were found in many individuals. According to a later genetic analysis, donors in an Asian-associated ancestry cluster had fewer N-insertions in productive TCRs than the approximately 670-donor mean.

The cohort comprised several hundred healthy bone marrow donors. Cohort members were all nominally healthy when sampled, although unrecorded immune exposures were likely present. The donor tested CMV seronegative, placing the donor among the 350 or so seronegative members of the cohort. Each donor provided a peripheral blood sample, and peripheral blood mononuclear cells were used for TCR beta sequencing. The Qiagen DNeasy Blood Extraction Kit was used to extract genomic DNA from the blood cell samples. Libraries were built with the immunoSEQ multiplex PCR assay. A mixture of 60 forward primers for TCR Vbeta segments and 13 reverse primers for TCR Jbeta segments was used in the multiplex PCR. The CDR3 region of rearranged TCR beta genes was amplified from genomic DNA with a multiplex PCR assay. Amplified TCR beta libraries were sequenced as 87-base-pair reads on the Illumina HiSeq System. Turning to the authors' computational methods: A later analysis counted tens of millions of unique TCR beta chains across the 650 to 800 repertoires, and 9.5 million to 11 million of these chains were shared by at least two donors. A nearest-neighbor algorithm error-corrected the raw reads and collapsed the reads into unique sequences, merging closely related sequences to remove PCR and sequencing errors. To assign V, D and J gene segments, CDR3 sequences were aligned to IMGT reference sequences. For a sequence to be retained, a match of at least six nucleotides to both a V gene segment and a J gene segment was required. A rearrangement counted as productive if the CDR3 had no stop codons and remained in frame with V and J, and every other rearrangement counted as non-productive. CDR3 was defined by IMGT convention, running from the second conserved V-encoded cysteine to the conserved J-encoded phenylalanine. The earlier analysis of roughly 590 of the donors excluded sequences that lacked an unambiguous match to a single V gene segment. An earlier analysis of approximately 590 of the donors called V segments functional above 56.7% productive rearrangements and segregating when the between-donor standard deviation exceeded 5%. To diagnose cytomegalovirus status from the catalog of TCR beta chain sequences, a statistical classification framework was built. In a later analysis, TCR nucleotide sequences were compared against IMGT/GENE-DB human TR gene sequences so that V and J genes could be assigned. The TCRdist pipeline was used in a later analysis to assign CDR3 sequences and most-parsimonious VDJ recombination scenarios. In a later analysis, every TCR beta chain was defined by the combination of its CDR3 amino acid sequence and its V-gene family, and reads without a unique V-gene family were dropped. As a way to deal with suspected cross-contamination and a sequencing artifact, a later analysis dropped hundreds of nucleotide sequences that were highly shared and had low generation probability. For each public chain, a later analysis derived a clonal expansion index from normalized ranks of inferred template counts within each repertoire. In a later analysis, generation probabilities were computed using a VDJ recombination model fitted to out-of-frame rearrangements, and the results were checked against IGoR. A later analysis scored TCR-TCR, TCR-HLA and TCR-CMV co-occurrence with hypergeometric tests, applying a repertoire-size bias correction to TCR pairs. To estimate false discovery rates, a later analysis permuted the HLA or CMV assignments 20 times. In a later analysis, co-occurring TCRs were grouped with DBSCAN, and TCRdist sequence similarity was added when clustering was performed within HLA-allele-positive subsets. Repertoires with fewer than 30,000 or more than 120,000 public chains, plus five repertoires with anomalous nucleotide sharing, were excluded from co-occurrence clustering. The table comes from immuneACCESS by way of TCRdb, which keeps in-frame sequences with V and J called. Part of the clones is missing from these tables; in studies checked, under half for an unresolved V gene and the rest for unknown reasons. That table supplies the V and J calls and clone size; D and trimming were determined from the DNA. The sample includes approximately 150,000 clones, with around 86% observed a single time. The ten most abundant clones make up about 2.5% of the sample.

The material sequenced was PBMCs. The origin of this receptor is a male donor in good health and CMV-seronegative.

The CDR3 region: CASSAGRTSGGAGNEQFF. The DNA is TGTGCCAGCAGTGCAGGGAGGACTAGCGGGGGGGCCGGCAATGAGCAGTTCTTC. The sequence links TRBV2 to TRBJ2-1, with 15 junctional bases fitting TRBD2. Including cysteine and phenylalanine, the CDR3 has 18 amino acids. The read is trimmed to its CDR3 DNA, 54 bases read in frame from base 1. V loses 4 bases at its end and J loses 6 bases; junction bases beyond the gene matches: 10. Based on the germline V gene, the CDR1 and CDR2 sequences are SNHLY and FYNNEI.